This T cell receptor (beta chain) was documented in a study of cytomegalovirus exposure and HLA in healthy donors. Study-level background: Unique TCRs from HLA-typed donors, about 78 million of them, were held in an early data release. Study-wide findings and caveats: Among TCR beta chains of equal frequency, HLA-associated ones were more clonally expanded in a later analysis.

CDR1 is LNHNV and CDR2 is YYDKDF in the germline V gene (reference sequence). The CDR3 is 15 residues long. Trimming stripped 3 bases from V and 7 bases from J, with 15 bases between. The PCR had 60 Vbeta and 13 Jbeta primers. Sequencing used immunoSEQ multiplex PCR; TCRdb keeps in-frame clones, though not all of them. The top ten hold approximately 2.6% of the sample, which has 100,000 to 150,000 clones, 17% seen once. Remarks on this clone: As yet, its antigen is unknown.

The receptor was isolated from a female donor in good health and CMV-seropositive. This chain connects TRBV15 to TRBJ1-4; D gene ambiguous. Sequenced material: PBMCs. The DNA of the CDR3 is TGTGCCACCAGCAGTGCCGGGAATGTGGGTGAAAAACTGTTTTTT. Its protein product is CATSSAGNVGEKLFF.